This T cell receptor (beta chain) stems from a study of spatial heterogeneity in lung cancer. Overall study: Fewer alpha-chain than beta-chain sequences were consistently detected. TCR and UMI combinations that were unique each appeared, on average, more than ten times in raw reads.

One entry per CDR3 protein, called by TCRdb with MiXCR from the 5' RACE reads. This repertoire shows approximately 11,000 distinct CDR3 sequences, over 4.5% found once; its top ten account for roughly 12%. Sample time point: sample taken at primary tumor resection. 72 TRACERx patients with early, untreated non-small cell lung cancer donated samples. Sequencing of whole RNA from tumor, nontumor lung or frozen PBMC involved no sorting. Findings and limits, study-wide: Higher tumor mutation counts went along with higher counts of expanded intratumoral alpha and beta TCRs.

This clonotype rates as large. Its specificity is unknown. The CDR3 extends over 15 amino acids. V trimming: 6 bases; J trimming: 8 bases; junction bases outside the gene matches: 10. CDR1 MNHEY and CDR2 SVGAGI come from the germline V gene. The origin of this receptor is a male donor with early-stage non-small cell lung cancer. The chain is built from TRBV6-5 and TRBJ1-6; 7 bases align to TRBD1. Sequences were derived from lung tumor tissue, sampled at surgery. The CDR3 protein is CASRVTKQGHSPLHF. Written as DNA, the CDR3 is TGTGCCAGCAGAGTTACGAAACAGGGGCATTCACCCCTCCACTTT.